These 8 T cell receptor beta chains came from one sample sequenced in a study of siplizumab effects on memory and regulatory T cells. Sequencing was performed with immunoSEQ multiplex PCR; in TCRdb, only in-frame clones are kept and a portion is missing. Of about 100,000 clones listed, approximately 91% were seen once; the top ten hold about 0.15%. The sequenced sample was CD4+ T cells sorted from blood. All receptors derive from a human donor in good health.

This clone has a single count. The V and J genes are TRBV6-1 and TRBJ1-5, with 7 bases that match TRBD1. V shed 9 bases and J 2 bases; nucleotides not matched to a gene: 10. The germline V gene has CDR1 MNHNS and CDR2 SASEGT. The CDR3 sequence is 15 residues long. CDR3 amino acids: CARDSRQGGNQPQHF. The CDR3 DNA reads as TGTGCCAGGGATTCTCGACAGGGAGGCAATCAGCCCCAGCATTTT.

The genes are TRBV10-3 and TRBJ1-1; weak D call: TRBD1 (5 bases). Deletions cut 4 bases from V and 0 bases from J, with 12 bases between. Germline CDR1 ENHRY, CDR2 SYGVKD. CDR3 length: 15 amino acids. This CDR3 is CAISGDRAMNTEAFF. CDR3 coding DNA: TGTGCCATCAGTGGCGACAGAGCCATGAACACTGAAGCTTTCTTT.

This clone was picked up one time. The rearrangement uses TRBV9 and TRBJ2-6; no definite D call. Germline assignment: CDR1 SGDLS and CDR2 YYNGEE. The CDR3 covers 16 residues. V was clipped by 4 bases and J by 0 bases, with 11 bases between them. CDR3 DNA sequence: TGTGCCAGCAGCTCTCGGGCTCTCTCTGGGGCCAACGTCCTGACTTTC. Its translation is CASSSRALSGANVLTF.

The rearrangement joins TRBV28 to TRBJ2-3; the D gene is possibly TRBD2 (7 bases). Trimming removed 3 bases from V and 1 base from J, with 11 bases in between. The CDR3 loop spans 15 amino acids. Per the germline V gene, CDR1 is MDHEN and CDR2 is SYDVKM. This CDR3 reads CASSFGGQGTDTQYF. CDR3 coding DNA: TGTGCCAGCAGTTTCGGGGGGCAGGGCACAGATACGCAGTATTTT.

This clone has more than one count but fewer than ten. The chain recombines TRBV5-6 with TRBJ1-2; 7 bases agree with TRBD1. Germline CDR1 SGHDT, CDR2 YYEEEE. Losses at the gene ends were 4 bases for V and 7 bases for J; bases not matched to a gene: 7. This CDR3 comprises 13 residues. The CDR3 sequence: CASSEEGARGYTF. The CDR3 DNA reads as TGTGCCAGCAGCGAGGAGGGGGCACGTGGCTACACCTTC.

This chain joins TRBV2 and TRBJ2-7; D remains unclear. The V end lost 7 bases, the J end lost 0 bases, and 10 bases lay between the germline ends. CDR1 is SNHLY, CDR2 FYNNEI, per germline. This CDR3 is 13 amino acids long. As DNA, the CDR3 is TGTGCCAGCAATTGGATGAGCTCCTACGAGCAGTACTTC. Protein product: CASNWMSSYEQYF.

The rearrangement links TRBV6-1 to TRBJ2-2, with 9 bases identical to TRBD2. This CDR3 is built from 15 residues. V lost 6 bases, J lost 4 bases, and 6 bases stayed unmatched. Germline-derived CDR1 and CDR2 are MNHNS and SASEGT. This chain's CDR3 is CASSPRTSVTGELFF. For the CDR3, the DNA is TGTGCCAGCAGCCCTAGGACTAGCGTCACCGGGGAGCTGTTTTTT.

The chain joins TRBV27 to TRBJ1-2, with 8 nucleotides matching TRBD1. V was clipped by 5 bases and J by 2 bases; unmatched bases: 4. Germline CDR1 reads MNHEY; CDR2 reads SMNVEV (reference sequence). The CDR3 is 14 residues long. CDR3 in DNA: TGTGCCAGCAGTCCTCGGACAGGGAACTATGGCTACACCTTC. Its translation is CASSPRTGNYGYTF.